One and the same sample provided the 9 T cell receptor beta chains below, sequenced in a study of cytomegalovirus exposure and HLA in healthy donors. The PCR made use of 60 Vbeta and 13 Jbeta primers. Clones were read by immunoSEQ multiplex PCR, and TCRdb kept only the in-frame ones, dropping some. This listing includes around 50,000 clones. Sequencing was done on a sample of PBMCs. All receptors derive from a male donor in good health and CMV-seronegative.

The rearrangement links TRBV4-1 to TRBJ1-4; no definite D call. Germline loops: CDR1 MGHRA, CDR2 YSYEKL. The CDR3 is 15 residues long. Trimming cost V 4 bases and J 4 bases, with 13 bases left between them. The CDR3 nucleotides read TGCGCCAGCAGCCCCGACATGGGGAGTAATGAAAAACTGTTTTTT. This sequence encodes CASSPDMGSNEKLFF.

The rearrangement joins TRBV10-3 to TRBJ1-2, with 7 nucleotides matching TRBD1. The CDR3 length is 15 residues. Germline assignment: CDR1 ENHRY and CDR2 SYGVKD. V lost 0 bases and J lost 3; bases outside the gene matches: 4. CDR3 nucleotide sequence: TGTGCCATCAGTGAGTCGGGGGACAGCTACTATGGCTACACCTTC. As protein: CAISESGDSYYGYTF.

The chain carries TRBV7-6 and TRBJ2-7; D is perhaps TRBD1 (6 bases). V gave up 5 bases and J gave up 1 base, with 12 bases separating them. The CDR3 length is 14 residues. Germline CDR1 reads SGHVS; CDR2 reads FNYEAQ. Here the CDR3 reads CASSPQGHSYEQYF. CDR3 DNA sequence: TGTGCCAGCAGCCCACAGGGTCATTCCTACGAGCAGTACTTC.

This sequence joins TRBV20-1 and TRBJ1-2; D remains ambiguous. The length of the CDR3 is 10 residues. In germline, CDR1 is DFQATT, CDR2 SNEGSKA (reference sequence). The CDR3 spells CGLIAGGYTF. DNA for the CDR3: TGCGGGCTTATAGCGGGAGGCTACACCTTC.

The J gene is TRBJ2-5, the V gene TRBV5-1, with TRBD2 matching over 7 bases. Unmatched junction bases numbered 7, after V lost 3 bases and J lost 5 bases. Germline CDR1 is SGHRS and CDR2 is YFSETQ. The CDR3 has 14 amino acids. CDR3 loop: CASSSRLAAETQYF. CDR3 coding DNA: TGCGCCAGCAGCTCCCGACTAGCCGCCGAGACCCAGTACTTC. Using reference TRBV5-1 and TRBJ2-5 for the parts outside the CDR3, the full variable domain is KAGVTQTPRYLIKTRGQQVTLSCSPISGHRSVSWYQQTPGQGLQFLFEYFSETQRNKGNFPGRFSGRQFSNSRSEMNVSTLELGDSALYLCASSSRLAAETQYFGPGTRLLVL.

CDR3: CASSSDRSSAYEQYF. CDR3 DNA sequence: TGTGCCAGCAGTTCCGACAGGTCGTCGGCCTACGAGCAGTACTTC. V is TRBV7-9 and J is TRBJ2-7, with D maybe TRBD1 (6 bases). Trimming removed 6 bases from V and 2 bases from J, with 17 bases in between. Germline loops: CDR1 SEHNR, CDR2 FQNEAQ (reference sequence). CDR3 length: 15 residues.

The rearrangement joins TRBV19 to TRBJ2-7, with 12 bases lining up with TRBD1. The length of the CDR3 is 16 residues. Germline CDR1 and CDR2: LNHDA and SQIVND (reference sequence). Trimming cost V 5 bases and J 2 bases; bases outside gene matches: 7. The CDR3 DNA reads TGTGCCAGTAGTGCCCCGGGACAGGGGGCAACCTACGAGCAGTACTTC. It codes for CASSAPGQGATYEQYF. Complete variable domain (other parts from reference TRBV19 and TRBJ2-7): DGGITQSPKYLFRKEGQNVTLSCEQNLNHDAMYWYRQDPGQGLRLIYYSQIVNDFQKGDIAEGYSVSREKKESFPLTVTSAQKNPTAFYLCASSAPGQGATYEQYFGPGTRLTVT.

The chain has TRBV7-2 and TRBJ1-5; no definite D call. The CDR3 length is 14 residues. Germline-derived CDR1 and CDR2 are SGHTA and FQGNSA. V shed 2 bases and J shed 1 base, with 6 bases lying between them. The CDR3 loop is CASSLTISNQPQHF. The CDR3 DNA reads as TGTGCCAGCAGCTTAACAATCAGCAATCAGCCCCAGCATTTT.

About this clone itself: Relative to the germline gene, one junction end is altered; a read error may explain this. The CDR3 sequence: CASSTGAGANVLTF. The CDR3 DNA reads TGTGCTAGCAGCACAGGGGCTGGGGCCAACGTCCTGACTTTC. The chain employs TRBV7-7 and TRBJ2-6, with 7 bases matching TRBD1. The length of the CDR3 is 14 residues. The germline CDR1 and CDR2 sequences are SSHAT and FNYEAQ (reference sequence).